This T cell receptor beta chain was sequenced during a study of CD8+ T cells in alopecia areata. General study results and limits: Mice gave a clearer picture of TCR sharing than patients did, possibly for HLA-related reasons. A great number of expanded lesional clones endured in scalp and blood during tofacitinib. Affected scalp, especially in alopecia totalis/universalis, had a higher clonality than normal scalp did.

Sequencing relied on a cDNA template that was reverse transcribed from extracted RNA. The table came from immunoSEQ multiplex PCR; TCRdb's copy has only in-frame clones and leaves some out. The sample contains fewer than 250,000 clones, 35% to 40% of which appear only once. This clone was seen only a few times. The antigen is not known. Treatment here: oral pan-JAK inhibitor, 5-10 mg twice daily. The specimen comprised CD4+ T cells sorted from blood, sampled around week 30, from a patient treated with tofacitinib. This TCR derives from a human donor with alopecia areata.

The CDR3 DNA reads TGCGCCAGCAGCCAAGGGACTGAAGCTTTCTTT. Its translation is CASSQGTEAFF. The chain employs TRBV4-1 and TRBJ1-1, with no clear D. Germline V gives CDR1 MGHRA, CDR2 YSYEKL. CDR3 length: 11 amino acids. Trimming removed 1 base from V and 5 bases from J, with 2 bases in between.